This TCR beta chain was identified in a study of blood T cell repertoires in COVID-19. A single count supports this clone. This CDR3 is built from 15 residues. V shed 1 base, J shed 3 bases, and the junction held 4 bases outside the gene matches. The germline CDR1 and CDR2 sequences are MGHRA and YSYEKL. Only in-frame clones appear in the TCRdb table, and some are missing; sequencing was by immunoSEQ multiplex PCR. The table shows approximately 250,000 clones, with 75% to 90% occurring only once. V and J are TRBV4-1 and TRBJ2-7; 9 bases fit TRBD1. The sequenced sample was peripheral blood. The receptor comes from a man aged 25-40 years with active or convalescent COVID-19. The CDR3 DNA is TGCGCCAGCAGCCAAGCGGCGGGACAGGGCTACGAGCAGTACTTC. Residues: CASSQAAGQGYEQYF.